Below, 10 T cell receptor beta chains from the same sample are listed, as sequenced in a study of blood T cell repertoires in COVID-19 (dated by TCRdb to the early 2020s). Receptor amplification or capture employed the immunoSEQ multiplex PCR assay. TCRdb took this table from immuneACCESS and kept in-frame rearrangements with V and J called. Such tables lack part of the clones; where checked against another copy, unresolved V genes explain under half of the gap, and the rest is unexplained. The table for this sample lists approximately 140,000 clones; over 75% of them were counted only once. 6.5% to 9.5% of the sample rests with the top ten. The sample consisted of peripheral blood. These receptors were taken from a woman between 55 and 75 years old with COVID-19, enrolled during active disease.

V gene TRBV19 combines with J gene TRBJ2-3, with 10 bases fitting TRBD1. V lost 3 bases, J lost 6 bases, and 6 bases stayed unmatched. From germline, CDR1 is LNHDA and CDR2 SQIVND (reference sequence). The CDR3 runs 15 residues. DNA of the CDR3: TGTGCCAGTAGTATCTCGGGACAGGGGTACGATACGCAGTATTTT. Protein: CASSISGQGYDTQYF.

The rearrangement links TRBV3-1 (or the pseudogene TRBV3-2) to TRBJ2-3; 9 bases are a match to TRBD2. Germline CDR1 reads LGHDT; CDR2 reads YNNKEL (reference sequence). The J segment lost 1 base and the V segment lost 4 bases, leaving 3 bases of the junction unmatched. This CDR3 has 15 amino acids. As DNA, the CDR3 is TGTGCCAGCAGCCCTAGCGGGGCCCGCACAGATACGCAGTATTTT. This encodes CASSPSGARTDTQYF.

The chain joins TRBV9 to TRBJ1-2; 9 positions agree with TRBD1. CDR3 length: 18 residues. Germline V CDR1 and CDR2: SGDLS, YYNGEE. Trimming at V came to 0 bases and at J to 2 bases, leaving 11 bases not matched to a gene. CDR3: CASSVAILGQGRNYGYTF. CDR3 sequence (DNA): TGTGCCAGCAGCGTAGCGATTCTTGGACAGGGGAGGAACTATGGCTACACCTTC.

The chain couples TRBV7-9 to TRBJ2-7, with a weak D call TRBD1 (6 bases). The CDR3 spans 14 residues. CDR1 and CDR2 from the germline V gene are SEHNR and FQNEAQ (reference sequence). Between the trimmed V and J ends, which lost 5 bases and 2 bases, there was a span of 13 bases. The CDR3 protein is CASSPYDRPYEQYF. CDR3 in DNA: TGTGCCAGCAGCCCCTACGACAGGCCCTACGAGCAGTACTTC.

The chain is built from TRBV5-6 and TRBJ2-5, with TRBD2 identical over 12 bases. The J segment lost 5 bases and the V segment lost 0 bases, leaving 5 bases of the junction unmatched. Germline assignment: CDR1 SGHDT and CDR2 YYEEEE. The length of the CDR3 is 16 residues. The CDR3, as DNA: TGTGCCAGCAGCTTGGACCTAGCGGGGGGGCATGAGACCCAGTACTTC. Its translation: CASSLDLAGGHETQYF.

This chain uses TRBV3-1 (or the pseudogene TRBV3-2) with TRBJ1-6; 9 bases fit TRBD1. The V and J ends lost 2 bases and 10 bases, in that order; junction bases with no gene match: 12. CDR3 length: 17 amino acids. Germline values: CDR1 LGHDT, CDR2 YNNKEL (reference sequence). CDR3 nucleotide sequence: TGTGCCAGCAGCCAAACTCTTCCGGGACAGGGTCCCTCACCCCTCCACTTT. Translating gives CASSQTLPGQGPSPLHF.

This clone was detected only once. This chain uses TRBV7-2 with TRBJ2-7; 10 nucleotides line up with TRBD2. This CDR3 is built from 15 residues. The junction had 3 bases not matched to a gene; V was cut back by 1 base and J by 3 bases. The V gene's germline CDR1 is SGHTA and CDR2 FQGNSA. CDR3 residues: CASSLGLAGVYEQYF. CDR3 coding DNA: TGTGCCAGCAGCTTAGGTCTAGCGGGGGTCTACGAGCAGTACTTC.

The CDR3 coding sequence is TGTGCCACCAGCAGTGCAGGGGGCGCGGACACCATATATTTT. This encodes CATSSAGGADTIYF. V usage is TRBV15 and J usage is TRBJ1-3; TRBD1 aligns across 8 bases. Per germline, CDR1 LNHNV and CDR2 YYDKDF (reference sequence). This CDR3 has 14 amino acids. V trimming: 3 bases; J trimming: 8 bases; junction bases outside the gene matches: 6.

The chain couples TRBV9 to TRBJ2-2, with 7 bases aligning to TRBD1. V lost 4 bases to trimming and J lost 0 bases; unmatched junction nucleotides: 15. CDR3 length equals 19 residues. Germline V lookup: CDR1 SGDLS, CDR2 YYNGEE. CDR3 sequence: CASSTPRDRRSANTGELFF. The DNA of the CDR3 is TGTGCCAGCAGCACACCCCGGGACAGACGTTCGGCGAACACCGGGGAGCTGTTTTTT.

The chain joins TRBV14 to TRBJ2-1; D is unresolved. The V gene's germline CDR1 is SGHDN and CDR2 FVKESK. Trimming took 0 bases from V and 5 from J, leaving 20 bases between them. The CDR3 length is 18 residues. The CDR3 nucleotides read TGTGCCAGCAGCCAAGATGCGGCCAGCATTCGTATCAACAATGAGCAGTTCTTC. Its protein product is CASSQDAASIRINNEQFF.